Following are 30 T cell receptor beta chains from one sample sequenced in a study of cytomegalovirus exposure and HLA in healthy donors. The PCR was carried out with 60 Vbeta primers and 13 Jbeta primers. Sequenced by immunoSEQ multiplex PCR; TCRdb stores in-frame clones only, minus some. In the table there are about 160,000 clones, about 80% of which are singletons. The specimen sequenced was PBMCs. The receptors shown here come from a young man in good health and CMV-seronegative.

This rearrangement joins TRBV19 to TRBJ2-3; 9 bases map to TRBD2. V was clipped by 5 bases and J by 1 base; unmatched bases: 7. CDR1 is LNHDA and CDR2 is SQIVND in the germline V gene (reference sequence). CDR3 size: 16 residues. CDR3 in amino acids: CASSPFAGGRTDTQYF. In DNA, the CDR3 is TGTGCCAGTAGTCCCTTTGCGGGAGGGCGCACAGATACGCAGTATTTT. The whole variable domain, filled in from reference TRBV19 and TRBJ2-3, reads DGGITQSPKYLFRKEGQNVTLSCEQNLNHDAMYWYRQDPGQGLRLIYYSQIVNDFQKGDIAEGYSVSREKKESFPLTVTSAQKNPTAFYLCASSPFAGGRTDTQYFGPGTRLTVL.

This clone is a singleton in its sample. The gene calls are TRBV28 and TRBJ2-5, with a tentative D call TRBD2 (5 bases). The V gene lost 4 bases and the J gene lost 1 base, with 10 bases spanning the gap. CDR1 is MDHEN, CDR2 SYDVKM, per germline. CDR3 length: 14 amino acids. CDR3 protein: CASSSGGFQETQYF. In nucleotides, the CDR3 is TGTGCCAGCAGTTCAGGAGGCTTCCAAGAGACCCAGTACTTC.

This sequence joins TRBV27 and TRBJ2-5; 11 nucleotides align to TRBD2. The CDR3 is made up of 17 amino acids. Germline loops: CDR1 MNHEY, CDR2 SMNVEV (reference sequence). V trimming: 4 bases; J trimming: 6 bases; junction bases outside the gene matches: 13. The CDR3 sequence: CASSSHLLAGGIKTQYF. CDR3 nucleotides: TGTGCCAGCAGTTCCCACCTCCTAGCGGGAGGTATAAAGACCCAGTACTTC.

The V gene is TRBV7-2, the J gene TRBJ2-1; possibly TRBD2 for D (5 bases). V was cut by 5 bases and J by 8 bases, with 19 bases left in between. In germline, CDR1 is SGHTA, CDR2 FQGNSA. This CDR3 spans 15 amino acids. This CDR3 reads CASSTPGTTVDEQFF. In DNA, the CDR3 is TGTGCCAGCAGCACACCGGGAACCACAGTCGATGAGCAGTTCTTC.

The genes are TRBV10-3 and TRBJ1-2; 8 bases are a match to TRBD1. The CDR3 sequence is 13 residues long. Germline lookup yields CDR1 ENHRY and CDR2 SYGVKD. V lost 4 bases and J lost 7; bases outside the gene matches: 5. CDR3 residues: CAISVGQVSGYTF. The CDR3 DNA reads TGTGCCATCAGTGTGGGACAGGTAAGTGGCTACACCTTC.

This chain uses TRBV12-2 with TRBJ1-1; the DNA was not compared with TRBD1, the D call given in the table. TRBV12-2 is a pseudogene segment. This CDR3 has 16 residues. CDR3 residues: CASRFFPGQGGSEAFF. The DNA of the CDR3 is TGTGCAAGTCGCTTCTTCCCGGGACAGGGAGGGTCTGAAGCTTTCTTT.

The V call is TRBV7-9, the J call TRBJ2-5; the match to TRBD1 covers 7 bases. The V and J ends lost 4 bases and 2 bases, in that order; junction bases with no gene match: 10. This CDR3 has 16 amino acids. Germline lookup yields CDR1 SEHNR and CDR2 FQNEAQ (reference sequence). The CDR3 reads CASSSPGQTLQETQYF. The CDR3 coding sequence is TGTGCCAGCAGCTCCCCGGGACAGACTCTTCAAGAGACCCAGTACTTC.

The chain is built from TRBV19 and TRBJ2-3; 10 nucleotides match TRBD2. Germline loops: CDR1 LNHDA, CDR2 SQIVND (reference sequence). With V trimmed by 5 bases and J by 4 bases, 9 bases remained unmatched. The CDR3 has 16 residues. The CDR3 spells CASSSRLAGGPDTQYF. CDR3 bases: TGTGCCAGTAGTTCAAGATTAGCGGGAGGACCAGATACGCAGTATTTT.

The rearrangement joins TRBV7-6 to TRBJ2-1, with TRBD1 identical over 8 bases. The CDR3 runs to 15 residues. V gave up 4 bases and J gave up 7 bases; unmatched junction bases: 9. In germline, CDR1 is SGHVS, CDR2 FNYEAQ. The CDR3 loop is CASSSGQGFDNEQFF. The DNA for the CDR3 is TGTGCCAGCAGCTCAGGACAGGGTTTCGATAATGAGCAGTTCTTC.

This chain connects TRBV6-1 to TRBJ2-7; D remains ambiguous. This CDR3 comprises 10 residues. Germline CDR1 is MNHNS and CDR2 is SASEGT. V was shortened by 6 bases and J by 4 bases, with 4 bases between the two germline ends. The DNA of the CDR3 is TGTGCCAGCAGGACTTACGAGCAGTACTTC. It encodes CASRTYEQYF.

The chain couples TRBV6-5 to TRBJ2-1; 14 bases fit TRBD2. The CDR3 runs 15 residues. The junction had 4 bases not matched to a gene; V was cut back by 6 bases and J by 6 bases. Germline CDR1 MNHEY, CDR2 SVGAGI. The CDR3 nucleotides read TGTGCCAGCAGCGGGACTAGCGGGAGAGTCAATGAGCAGTTCTTC. It codes for CASSGTSGRVNEQFF.

This chain links TRBV4-3 with TRBJ2-7, with D possibly matching TRBD1 (5 bases). From germline, CDR1 is LGHNA and CDR2 YSLEER. Trimming removed 0 bases from V and 4 bases from J, with 10 bases in between. The CDR3 is 14 residues long. The CDR3 DNA sequence: TGCGCCAGCAGCCAAGATCTCAGGGCATACGAGCAGTACTTC. It is translated as CASSQDLRAYEQYF.

This clone appeared once. V and J are TRBV7-8 and TRBJ2-1; weak D call: TRBD2 (6 bases). The CDR3 runs 12 residues. Germline V gene lookup returns CDR1 SGHVS and CDR2 FQNEAQ. The V and J ends lost 3 bases and 10 bases respectively, with 10 bases between them. Here the CDR3 reads CASSFNLAEQFF. CDR3 DNA sequence: TGTGCCAGCAGCTTTAATCTAGCGGAGCAGTTCTTC.

This clone was seen a single time. The rearrangement links TRBV29-1 to TRBJ1-1; D is ambiguous. This CDR3 contains 13 residues. Trimming pared 4 bases from V and 1 base from J, leaving 10 bases between. Germline lookup yields CDR1 SQVTM and CDR2 ANQGSEA. The CDR3 spells CSVVVLPNTEAFF. The CDR3 DNA reads as TGCAGCGTTGTAGTACTCCCGAACACTGAAGCTTTCTTT.

The chain has TRBV19 and TRBJ1-2, with D possibly being TRBD1 (6 bases). The CDR3 runs to 13 residues. Trimming took 7 bases from V and 3 from J, leaving 12 bases between them. CDR1 is LNHDA, CDR2 SQIVND, per germline (reference sequence). The CDR3 spells CASTPGQYYGYTF. The CDR3 DNA reads as TGTGCCAGTACTCCCGGACAGTACTATGGCTACACCTTC.

The rearrangement uses TRBV6-6 and TRBJ2-7; TRBD1 matches 8 bases. Germline V CDR1 and CDR2: MNHNY, SVGAGI (reference sequence). The CDR3 consists of 15 residues. The ends lost 7 bases at V and 0 bases at J; junction bases unmatched: 8. The CDR3 region has the DNA TGTGCCAGCACCCTCGGACAGGGCTACTCCTACGAGCAGTACTTC. It encodes CASTLGQGYSYEQYF.

The V gene is TRBV27, the J gene TRBJ1-1, with 8 nucleotides matching TRBD1. This CDR3 comprises 15 residues. Germline trimming cut 4 bases from V and 5 bases from J; bases unmatched to any gene: 9. The germline gives CDR1 MNHEY, CDR2 SMNVEV (reference sequence). The CDR3 nucleotides read TGTGCCAGCAGTTGGGCAGGGGGCGGATGGACTGAAGCTTTCTTT. It is translated as CASSWAGGGWTEAFF.

This clone has only one observation. The chain has TRBV5-6 and TRBJ1-1; 9 bases map to TRBD1. V gave up 3 bases and J gave up 1 base; unmatched junction bases: 4. The CDR3 is made up of 15 amino acids. Germline CDR1 SGHDT, CDR2 YYEEEE. The CDR3: CASSSPGQGNTEAFF. In DNA, the CDR3 is TGTGCCAGCAGCTCGCCGGGACAGGGGAACACTGAAGCTTTCTTT.

V is TRBV10-3 and J is TRBJ1-1, with 7 bases fitting TRBD1. Germline V gene lookup returns CDR1 ENHRY and CDR2 SYGVKD. This CDR3 is built from 13 residues. The ends lost 8 bases at V and 1 base at J; junction bases unmatched: 4. The CDR3 DNA follows: TGTGCCATCGGGGGGACAGAGAACACTGAAGCTTTCTTT. This sequence encodes CAIGGTENTEAFF.

The V and J genes are TRBV6-1 and TRBJ2-1; D is undetermined. Germline V gene lookup returns CDR1 MNHNS and CDR2 SASEGT. The V and J ends lost 2 bases and 6 bases respectively, with 11 bases between them. This CDR3 has 14 residues. The DNA of the CDR3 is TGTGCCAGCAGTGAACGGAGCAGCTTCAATGAGCAGTTCTTC. Translating it yields CASSERSSFNEQFF.

V usage is TRBV7-2 and J usage is TRBJ2-1; D gene unclear. Germline V gives CDR1 SGHTA, CDR2 FQGNSA. Trimming stripped 1 base from V and 2 bases from J, with 9 bases between. This CDR3 has 15 residues. CDR3 protein: CASSLVQITYNEQFF. As DNA, the CDR3 is TGTGCCAGCAGCTTAGTACAGATAACCTACAATGAGCAGTTCTTC. The variable domain in full, completed from reference TRBV7-2 and TRBJ2-1, reads GAGVSQSPSNKVTEKGKDVELRCDPISGHTALYWYRQSLGQGLEFLIYFQGNSAPDKSGLPSDRFSAERTGGSVSTLTIQRTQQEDSAVYLCASSLVQITYNEQFFGPGTRLTVL.

This clone was counted a few times. CDR3 loop: CASSETLNTEAFF. CDR3 sequence (DNA): TGTGCCAGCAGTGAAACACTGAACACTGAAGCTTTCTTT. The chain joins TRBV6-1 to TRBJ1-1; no clear D gene. CDR3 length: 13 residues. Trimming pared 2 bases from V and 0 bases from J, leaving 4 bases between. Germline V gene data show CDR1 as MNHNS and CDR2 as SASEGT.

The J gene is TRBJ2-1, the V gene TRBV7-3; 13 positions agree with TRBD2. The V and J ends lost 1 base and 7 bases, in that order; junction bases with no gene match: 4. The germline V gene has CDR1 SGHTA and CDR2 FQGTGA. The CDR3 spans 16 residues. CDR3 protein: CASSLKGTSGANEQFF. In nucleotides, the CDR3 is TGTGCCAGCAGCTTAAAGGGGACTAGCGGGGCTAATGAGCAGTTCTTC. The full variable domain, with the rest looked up from reference TRBV7-3 and TRBJ2-1, is GAGVSQTPSNKVTEKGKYVELRCDPISGHTALYWYRQSLGQGPEFLIYFQGTGAADDSGLPNDRFFAVRPEGSVSTLKIQRTERGDSAVYLCASSLKGTSGANEQFFGPGTRLTVL.

CDR3 bases: TGTGCCAGCAGTTTAATAGACAGGGGGGAGACCCAGTACTTC. This gives the protein CASSLIDRGETQYF. The V and J genes are TRBV28 and TRBJ2-5; 9 nucleotides match TRBD1. Trimming took 2 bases from V and 5 from J; bases not matched to a gene: 3. The CDR3 is made up of 14 amino acids. Germline V gene sequence: CDR1 MDHEN, CDR2 SYDVKM.

The chain uses TRBV7-9 and TRBJ2-5; possibly TRBD2 for D (5 bases). Per the germline V gene, CDR1 is SEHNR and CDR2 is FQNEAQ (reference sequence). V was cut by 4 bases and J by 5 bases, with 20 bases left in between. The CDR3 totals 16 residues. The CDR3 DNA reads TGTGCCAGCAGCTCCGAGGGTGACTGGCCCTCGGAGACCCAGTACTTC. It yields the protein CASSSEGDWPSETQYF.

This clone was found once. The chain has TRBV5-6 and TRBJ1-2; D unclear. Between the trimmed V and J ends, which lost 5 bases and 7 bases, there was a span of 15 bases. The V gene's germline CDR1 is SGHDT and CDR2 YYEEEE. This CDR3 is built from 13 residues. Here the CDR3 reads CASSAEFRVGYTF. The CDR3 region has the DNA TGTGCCAGCAGTGCGGAATTTCGGGTTGGCTACACCTTC.

The chain is built from TRBV28 and TRBJ2-5; 13 bases agree with TRBD2. The CDR3 is 18 residues long. Germline loops: CDR1 MDHEN, CDR2 SYDVKM. V gave up 6 bases and J gave up 5 bases; unmatched junction bases: 15. The CDR3 here is CASRPRTSGRPRGETQYF. The CDR3 DNA reads TGTGCCAGCAGACCCCGGACTAGCGGGAGACCGAGGGGGGAGACCCAGTACTTC.

The chain has TRBV18 and TRBJ1-6, with D possibly being TRBD1 (5 bases). Per the germline V gene, CDR1 is KGHSH and CDR2 is LQKENI. CDR3 length: 17 residues. V was clipped by 2 bases and J by 5 bases, with 16 bases between them. CDR3 nucleotide sequence: TGTGCCAGCTCACCATCTGCCCAGGGCCCGGATAATTCACCCCTCCACTTT. This codes for CASSPSAQGPDNSPLHF.

V and J are TRBV27 and TRBJ1-4, with D perhaps TRBD1 (6 bases). Germline assignment: CDR1 MNHEY and CDR2 SMNVEV (reference sequence). CDR3 length: 15 amino acids. The ends were cut back, 3 bases at V and 2 bases at J, with 10 bases in the middle. This CDR3 is CASSFWGPTNEKLFF. The CDR3 DNA sequence: TGTGCCAGCAGTTTTTGGGGGCCCACTAATGAAAAACTGTTTTTT. Drawing the rest from reference TRBV27 and TRBJ1-4, the complete variable domain is EAQVTQNPRYLITVTGKKLTVTCSQNMNHEYMSWYRQDPGLGLRQIYYSMNVEVTDKGDVPEGYKVSRKEKRNFPLILESPSPNQTSLYFCASSFWGPTNEKLFFGSGTQLSVL.

The rearrangement uses TRBV5-1 and TRBJ2-5; the match to TRBD1 covers 7 bases. The CDR3 runs to 13 residues. The trim removed 0 bases at V and 7 bases at J, leaving 3 bases unmatched. In germline, CDR1 is SGHRS, CDR2 YFSETQ. As DNA, the CDR3 is TGCGCCAGCAGCTTGGAAGGGGGCGGGACCCAGTACTTC. Its protein product is CASSLEGGGTQYF.